What follows describes a single T cell receptor beta chain. What it recognizes is unknown. Within the sample, other DNA sequences also encode this same CDR3. These data belong to a study of shared clonotypes between healthy human individuals. Across the study: Sampling drew on donors who were two women and a few men aged 18 to 49.

Produced via immunoSEQ multiplex PCR; TCRdb's table is partial and in-frame only. The sample lists about 1.5 million clones, nearly 99% seen once, with approximately 0.44% in the top ten. Study-wide results and limits: Non-shared clonotypes were found to have lower generation probabilities than the clonotypes that were shared by all four of the sorted-subset donors. Rarefaction exposed incomplete sorted-subset sequencing despite large depth.

Trimming took off 3 bases at V and 1 base at J, with 8 bases between the two ends. CDR1 is KGHSH and CDR2 is LQKENI in the germline V gene. There are 14 residues in the CDR3. This chain links TRBV18 with TRBJ2-3, with unresolved D. Sequencing was performed on naive CD4+ T cells sorted from blood. Subset specified: CD45RA+ positively selected. This TCR derives from a man aged 25 to 45 in good health. This CDR3 reads CASSPDRGTDTQYF. The CDR3 nucleotides are TGTGCCAGCTCACCCGACCGAGGCACAGATACGCAGTATTTT.